Listed below are T cell receptor beta chains from one sample, sequenced in a study of CXCR3-negative and CXCR3-positive naive CD8 T cells. TCRdb re-called the 5' RACE reads; one entry per CDR3 protein, DNA not given. The sample holds under 150,000 distinct CDR3 sequences. Material for sequencing was naive CXCR3+ CD8+ T cells from blood. The receptors come from a human donor in good health. Some clones in this sample may be carry-over from other donors' samples. The CDR3 runs from the conserved cysteine through the conserved F or W.

V gene	J gene	CDR3 protein
TRBV4-3	TRBJ1-1	CASSQEGQGAVTEAFF
TRBV6-6	TRBJ2-7	CASVRRSEFYYEQYF
TRBV5-5	TRBJ2-1	CASSLPLDEQFF
TRBV12-3/TRBV12-4	TRBJ1-1	CASTQYGDNEAFF
TRBV12-3/TRBV12-4	TRBJ2-5	CASRSLRDSQETQYF
TRBV9	TRBJ2-3	CASSTDEGHNTDTQYF
TRBV12-3/TRBV12-4	TRBJ2-5	CASSAPVGETQYF
TRBV19	TRBJ1-1	CASSQGVTEAFF
TRBV29-1	TRBJ2-3	CSVEEAGELADTQYF
TRBV19	TRBJ2-7	CASSGGLAWTYEQYF
TRBV27	TRBJ2-5	CASSGYHQETQYF
TRBV27	TRBJ1-1	CASSSGGAGTEAFF
TRBV7-3	TRBJ2-5	CASSPIGGQETQYF
TRBV14	TRBJ2-3	CASSVRKIAGEPDTQYF
TRBV29-1	TRBJ1-5	CSVEVDGNQPQHF
TRBV18	TRBJ2-2	CASSPPGGDGGELFF
TRBV29-1	TRBJ2-7	CSVELTGQGQYEQYF
TRBV29-1	TRBJ2-3	CSAPRLGTDTQYF
TRBV6-5	TRBJ2-3	CASSYSTRASTDTQYF
TRBV29-1	TRBJ1-2	CSVALFTEDYGYTF
TRBV5-1	TRBJ1-2	CASSFRTAYGYTF
TRBV9	TRBJ2-1	CASSVERGQADRPYNEQFF
TRBV6-5	TRBJ1-1	CASRSGTNTEAFF
TRBV7-6	TRBJ1-6	CASSRDRSSYNSPLHF
TRBV15	TRBJ1-6	CATSREADSPLHF
TRBV28	TRBJ2-3	CASRTGLDTQYF
TRBV6-4	TRBJ2-1	CASRATGSSYSEQFF
TRBV15	TRBJ2-3	CATSREWGDTQYF
TRBV7-9	TRBJ1-2	CASSQGLTGTF
TRBV21-1	TRBJ2-3	CASNKKTMDRENETDTQYF
TRBV20-1	TRBJ2-4	CSAYTASGAKNIQYF
TRBV20-1	TRBJ2-1	CSAKGLASQFF
TRBV28	TRBJ2-7	CASSLGTGGREQYF
TRBV4-3	TRBJ2-4	CASSPTFVGSRAKNIQYF
TRBV12-3/TRBV12-4	TRBJ2-6	CASSWDSPSGANVLTF
TRBV7-2	TRBJ2-3	CASSLAGTGDLLDTQYF
TRBV21-1	TRBJ2-7	CASSEGHCPNKPREQYF
TRBV5-1	TRBJ2-3	CASSLTVTGLLDTQYF
TRBV7-7	TRBJ2-3	CASSPSPGLADTQYF
TRBV20-1	TRBJ2-1	CSARLAGYNEQFF
TRBV12-3/TRBV12-4	TRBJ2-7	CASSLRDRGTYEQYF
TRBV7-9	TRBJ2-7	CASSQGTESSYEQYF
TRBV3-1	TRBJ2-7	CASSSLGTATYEQYF
TRBV7-9	TRBJ2-7	CASSTSVMSLSLNYEQYF
TRBV29-1	TRBJ2-7	CSASPGTGETYEQYF
TRBV13	TRBJ2-5	CASSLGPHALQETQYF
TRBV7-3	TRBJ2-2	CASTHEARTGELFF
TRBV27	TRBJ2-1	CASSLVSGGSYNEQFF
TRBV5-6	TRBJ2-5	CASSGRGAWLETQYF
TRBV29-1	TRBJ2-1	CSVDWTGGTSSYNEQFF
TRBV29-1	TRBJ2-5	CSVEDLVGQGPETQYF
TRBV5-1	TRBJ2-1	CASSLFQGSYNEQFF
TRBV30	TRBJ1-1	CAWSVQGETEAFF
TRBV7-9	TRBJ2-7	CASSFPGQGYEQYF
TRBV25-1	TRBJ2-5	CASSEWEETQYF
TRBV29-1	TRBJ2-1	CSVESGGANEQFF
TRBV5-1	TRBJ2-3	CASSDGLAVTDTQYF
TRBV5-5	TRBJ2-5	CASSFGRGRQETQYF